A single sample is the source of the 28 T cell receptor beta chains below, sequenced in a study of CD8+ T cells in alopecia areata. Treatment noted: oral pan-JAK inhibitor, 5-10 mg twice daily. Extraction and reverse transcription of RNA yielded cDNA as the sequencing template. Sequencing was performed with immunoSEQ multiplex PCR; in TCRdb, only in-frame clones are kept and a portion is missing. The table shows around 110,000 clones, with about 60% occurring only once. The source material was CD8+ T cells sorted from blood, sampled at week 24, from a patient treated with tofacitinib. The receptors shown here come from a human donor with alopecia areata.

The chain recombines TRBV29-1 with TRBJ1-1; D is undetermined. The CDR3 extends over 11 amino acids. CDR1 SQVTM and CDR2 ANQGSEA come from the germline V gene. The V end lost 5 bases, the J end lost 5 bases, and 9 bases lay between the germline ends. This CDR3 is CSVPGRTEAFF. CDR3 DNA: TGCAGCGTTCCAGGTCGTACTGAAGCTTTCTTT.

This clone has only a few counts. V and J are TRBV13 and TRBJ2-1; D not resolved. CDR1 PRHDT and CDR2 FYEKMQ come from the germline V gene (reference sequence). V was shortened by 1 base and J by 13 bases, with 17 bases between the two germline ends. The CDR3 runs to 14 residues. CDR3 DNA sequence: TGTGCCAGCAGCTTAGAGAGGCTACTAAACACCCAGTTCTTC. Protein sequence: CASSLERLLNTQFF.

V usage is TRBV5-6 and J usage is TRBJ2-5; 7 bases match TRBD1. CDR3 length: 13 residues. CDR1 is SGHDT and CDR2 is YYEEEE in the germline V gene. V was clipped by 3 bases and J by 8 bases; unmatched bases: 7. CDR3 sequence: CASSSTGPSTQYF. DNA for the CDR3: TGTGCCAGCAGCTCGACAGGGCCCTCTACCCAGTACTTC. Based on the CDR3 plus reference TRBV5-6 and TRBJ2-5, the full variable domain is DAGVTQSPTHLIKTRGQQVTLRCSPKSGHDTVSWYQQALGQGPQFIFQYYEEEERQRGNFPDRFSGHQFPNYSSELNVNALLLGDSALYLCASSSTGPSTQYFGPGTRLLVL.

The rearrangement uses TRBV4-1 and TRBJ2-2; 8 bases match TRBD1. Unmatched junction bases numbered 5, after V lost 4 bases and J lost 4 bases. The CDR3 length is 15 residues. The germline CDR1 and CDR2 sequences are MGHRA and YSYEKL. The CDR3 bases are TGCGCCAGCAGCCCTGGACAGGGTTCCACCGGGGAGCTGTTTTTT. Translated: CASSPGQGSTGELFF.

This clone came up a few times. The chain is built from TRBV30 and TRBJ2-6, with TRBD1 matching over 7 bases. The trim removed 4 bases at V and 1 base at J, leaving 4 bases unmatched. Germline loops: CDR1 GTSNPN, CDR2 SVGIG (reference sequence). The CDR3 has 15 amino acids. The CDR3 DNA sequence: TGTGCCTGGACAGGCAGGGGGTCTGGGGCCAACGTCCTGACTTTC. Encoded protein: CAWTGRGSGANVLTF.

The CDR3 nucleotides read TGTGCCAGCAGCCCCGGGACGGCTTACAATGAGCAGTTCTTC. Translation: CASSPGTAYNEQFF. The chain links TRBV13 to TRBJ2-1; either TRBD1 or TRBD2 may fit D (5 bases each). Germline values: CDR1 PRHDT, CDR2 FYEKMQ (reference sequence). V was shortened by 5 bases and J by 4 bases, with 12 bases between the two germline ends. The CDR3 spans 14 residues.

J is TRBJ1-1 and V is TRBV4-3; tentatively, D is TRBD1 (5 bases). The CDR3 covers 15 residues. Germline CDR1 LGHNA, CDR2 YSLEER. Between the trimmed V and J ends, which lost 6 bases and 1 base, there was a span of 15 bases. The CDR3 DNA reads TGCGCCAGCAGTCAGCTTCTGGGGGGGAACACTGAAGCTTTCTTT. Translating gives CASSQLLGGNTEAFF.

This rearrangement joins TRBV7-2 to TRBJ2-7; D possibly uses TRBD1 or TRBD2 (5 bases each). Germline V gives CDR1 SGHTA, CDR2 FQGNSA. Trimming left V 5 bases short and J 0 bases short, with 14 bases between. The CDR3 is 15 amino acids. CDR3 bases: TGTGCCAGCAGCGTGGCCGGGGACCTCTCCTACGAGCAGTACTTC. Residues: CASSVAGDLSYEQYF.

This rearrangement joins TRBV4-1 to TRBJ2-5, with 10 bases matching TRBD2. The CDR3 covers 17 residues. Per the germline V gene, CDR1 is MGHRA and CDR2 is YSYEKL. V gave up 5 bases and J gave up 2 bases; unmatched junction bases: 11. The CDR3 loop reads CASSIYLAGEYQETQYF. The DNA for the CDR3 is TGCGCCAGCAGCATTTACCTAGCGGGGGAATATCAAGAGACCCAGTACTTC.

The chain has TRBV6-5 and TRBJ1-5; weak D call: TRBD1 (6 bases). V was clipped by 0 bases and J by 7 bases, with 10 bases between them. There are 14 residues in the CDR3. The germline V gene has CDR1 MNHEY and CDR2 SVGAGI. The CDR3: CASSYSEGGQPQHF. CDR3 DNA: TGTGCCAGCAGTTACTCTGAGGGGGGCCAGCCCCAGCATTTT.

This clone was counted only a few times. The genes are TRBV5-8 and TRBJ1-1, with unresolved D. The germline V gene has CDR1 SGHTS and CDR2 YDEGEE. The CDR3 extends over 14 amino acids. V was trimmed by 5 bases and J by 5 bases, leaving 16 bases between them. CDR3 in DNA: TGTGCCAGCAGTGATTCGGAGGAATGGACTGAAGCTTTCTTT. Translation: CASSDSEEWTEAFF.

The chain recombines TRBV14 with TRBJ2-5, with TRBD2 matching 7 bases. The CDR3 is made up of 16 amino acids. Trimming took 6 bases from V and 5 from J; bases not matched to a gene: 15. Germline V gives CDR1 SGHDN, CDR2 FVKESK. Written as DNA, the CDR3 is TGTGCCAGCAGTGACCCCTGGAGAGCGGGGCCGGAGACCCAGTACTTC. As protein: CASSDPWRAGPETQYF.

The V gene is TRBV4-3, the J gene TRBJ1-2; a possible D gene is TRBD1 (5 bases). V lost 0 bases to trimming and J lost 5 bases, with 16 bases between them. The CDR3 loop spans 16 amino acids. CDR1 and CDR2 from the germline V gene are LGHNA and YSLEER. The CDR3 DNA sequence: TGCGCCAGCAGCCAAGATAAACTCGGGGCCTATTATGGCTACACCTTC. Protein: CASSQDKLGAYYGYTF.

This clone has a handful of counts. The chain joins TRBV7-9 to TRBJ2-5; no definite D call. There are 14 residues in the CDR3. Trimming left V 0 bases short and J 4 bases short, with 9 bases between. CDR1 and CDR2 (germline): SEHNR, FQNEAQ (reference sequence). The CDR3 DNA reads TGTGCCAGCAGCTTAGCGTCCGACGGAGAGACCCAGTACTTC. It specifies CASSLASDGETQYF.

The rearrangement uses TRBV27 and TRBJ2-7, with D hard to call. The V end lost 8 bases, the J end lost 2 bases, and 10 bases lay between the germline ends. The CDR3 is 12 amino acids. Germline lookup yields CDR1 MNHEY and CDR2 SMNVEV (reference sequence). The CDR3 loop reads CASRDSPYEQYF. In DNA form, the CDR3 reads TGTGCCAGCCGTGACTCCCCCTACGAGCAGTACTTC.

The gene calls are TRBV6-5 and TRBJ1-5; D gene unclear. CDR3 length: 15 residues. The germline CDR1 and CDR2 sequences are MNHEY and SVGAGI. V was clipped by 0 bases and J by 3 bases, with 9 bases between them. The DNA of the CDR3 is TGTGCCAGCAGTTACTCGAGTCTTCCCAATCAGCCCCAGCATTTT. It specifies CASSYSSLPNQPQHF.

This chain links TRBV7-9 with TRBJ1-6; D remains unclear. Germline CDR1 and CDR2: SEHNR and FQNEAQ (reference sequence). The CDR3 has 13 residues. V was cut by 5 bases and J by 8 bases, with 10 bases left in between. The CDR3 sequence: CASSLTRDSPLHF. The CDR3 DNA sequence: TGTGCCAGCAGCCTAACGAGGGATTCACCCCTCCACTTT.

In DNA, the CDR3 is TGTGCCAGCAGTGGGGGGACCTACGAGCAGTACTTC. This codes for CASSGGTYEQYF. The chain employs TRBV2 and TRBJ2-7, with D perhaps matching TRBD1 or TRBD2 (5 bases each). V dropped 4 bases and J dropped 2 bases, with 6 bases sitting between them. CDR1 and CDR2 from the germline V gene are SNHLY and FYNNEI. There are 12 residues in the CDR3.

The chain combines TRBV30 with TRBJ2-6, with D unclear. V lost 1 base, J lost 0 bases, and 4 bases lay in between. Per germline, CDR1 GTSNPN and CDR2 SVGIG (reference sequence). This CDR3 spans 14 amino acids. The CDR3, as DNA: TGTGCCTGGAGTGACCTCTCTGGGGCCAACGTCCTGACTTTC. It codes for CAWSDLSGANVLTF. The variable domain in full, completed from reference TRBV30 and TRBJ2-6, reads SQTIHQWPATLVQPVGSPLSLECTVEGTSNPNLYWYRQAAGRGLQLLFYSVGIGQISSEVPQNLSASRPQDRQFILSSKKLLLSDSGFYLCAWSDLSGANVLTFGAGSRLTVL.

This clone has only one observation. V usage is TRBV27 and J usage is TRBJ1-5; D not certain. CDR3 length: 14 residues. Deletions cut 5 bases from V and 2 bases from J, with 10 bases between. Germline lookup yields CDR1 MNHEY and CDR2 SMNVEV (reference sequence). In DNA, the CDR3 is TGTGCCAGCAGTCCCGTGGGTGGCAATCAGCCCCAGCATTTT. Its translation is CASSPVGGNQPQHF.

The J gene is TRBJ1-3, the V gene TRBV13, with D possibly matching TRBD1 (5 bases). The CDR3 extends over 15 amino acids. Between the trimmed V and J ends, which lost 1 base and 4 bases, there was a span of 11 bases. The germline V gene has CDR1 PRHDT and CDR2 FYEKMQ (reference sequence). CDR3 bases: TGTGCCAGCAGCTTAGTCCGGGGGATGGGAAACACCATATATTTT. Amino acids: CASSLVRGMGNTIYF. The full variable domain, rest sourced from reference TRBV13 and TRBJ1-3, is AAGVIQSPRHLIKEKRETATLKCYPIPRHDTVYWYQQGPGQDPQFLISFYEKMQSDKGSIPDRFSAQQFSDYHSELNMSSLELGDSALYFCASSLVRGMGNTIYFGEGSWLTVV.

The chain couples TRBV5-4 to TRBJ2-1; D is perhaps TRBD2 (6 bases). This CDR3 has 16 amino acids. The germline V and J ends were trimmed by 4 bases and 3 bases, with 17 bases remaining between them. The germline V gene encodes CDR1 SGHNT and CDR2 YYREEE (reference sequence). CDR3 residues: CASSPDPGTYYNEQFF. CDR3 bases: TGTGCCAGCAGCCCAGACCCCGGGACTTACTACAATGAGCAGTTCTTC. The variable domain in full, completed from reference TRBV5-4 and TRBJ2-1, reads ETGVTQSPTHLIKTRGQQVTLRCSSQSGHNTVSWYQQALGQGPQFIFQYYREEENGRGNFPPRFSGLQFPNYSSELNVNALELDDSALYLCASSPDPGTYYNEQFFGPGTRLTVL.

This clone occurred a few times. The rearrangement links TRBV21-1 to TRBJ2-3. TRBV21-1 is termed a pseudogene. There are 15 residues in the CDR3. The CDR3 nucleotides are TGTGCCAGCAGCCCCCCTATGGGGTTGGCAGATACGCAGTATTTT. It translates to CASSPPMGLADTQYF.

The CDR3 nucleotides read TGTGCCAGCAGCCAAGGTCTCAATCAGCCCCAGCATTTT. Translated: CASSQGLNQPQHF. The gene calls are TRBV4-2 and TRBJ1-5; D unresolved. Germline CDR1 reads LGHNA; CDR2 reads YNFKEQ. Trimming took off 1 base at V and 3 bases at J, with 4 bases between the two ends. The CDR3 has 13 residues.

In its sample, this clone was seen a few times. The rearrangement links TRBV6-5 to TRBJ2-2; D perhaps matches TRBD1 (6 bases). Trimming pared 4 bases from V and 3 bases from J, leaving 9 bases between. The CDR3 spans 14 residues. Germline V gives CDR1 MNHEY, CDR2 SVGAGI. The DNA of the CDR3 is TGTGCCAGCAGTTCCGACAGGCACACCGGGGAGCTGTTTTTT. Amino acids: CASSSDRHTGELFF.

This clone was found a few times. The chain links TRBV19 to TRBJ1-5; D is uncertain. CDR3 length: 14 amino acids. Germline V gives CDR1 LNHDA, CDR2 SQIVND (reference sequence). V gave up 6 bases and J gave up 5 bases, with 14 bases separating them. CDR3 sequence (DNA): TGTGCCAGTAGGAGGAAAGACTCGGATCAGCCCCAGCATTTT. Protein product: CASRRKDSDQPQHF.

The rearrangement joins TRBV27 to TRBJ2-7; a possible D gene is TRBD1 (5 bases). This CDR3 region has 11 residues. V lost 4 bases, J lost 6 bases, and 7 bases lay in between. The germline V gene has CDR1 MNHEY and CDR2 SMNVEV (reference sequence). This CDR3 reads CASSSGLEQYF. In DNA, the CDR3 is TGTGCCAGCAGTTCAGGGCTCGAGCAGTACTTC.

This chain uses TRBV9 with TRBJ2-7; no definite D call. The germline gives CDR1 SGDLS, CDR2 YYNGEE. V was clipped by 0 bases and J by 2 bases, with 9 bases between them. The CDR3 loop spans 14 amino acids. DNA for the CDR3: TGTGCCAGCAGCGTAGGTGGTCAGGCCTACGAGCAGTACTTC. As protein: CASSVGGQAYEQYF. The whole variable domain, remainder taken from reference TRBV9 and TRBJ2-7, is DSGVTQTPKHLITATGQRVTLRCSPRSGDLSVYWYQQSLDQGLQFLIQYYNGEERAKGNILERFSAQQFPDLHSELNLSSLELGDSALYFCASSVGGQAYEQYFGPGTRLTVT.